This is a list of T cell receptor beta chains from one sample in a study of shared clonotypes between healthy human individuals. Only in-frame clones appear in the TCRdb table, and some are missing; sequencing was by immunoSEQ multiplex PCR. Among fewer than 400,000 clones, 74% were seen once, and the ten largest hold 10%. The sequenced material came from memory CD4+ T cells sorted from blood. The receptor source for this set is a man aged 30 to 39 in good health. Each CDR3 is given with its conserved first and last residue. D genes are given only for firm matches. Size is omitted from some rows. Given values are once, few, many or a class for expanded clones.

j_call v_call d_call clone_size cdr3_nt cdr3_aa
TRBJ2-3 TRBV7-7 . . TGTGCCAGCAGCTTACGGTTAACAGATACGCAGTATTTT CASSLRLTDTQYF
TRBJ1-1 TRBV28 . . TGTGCCAGCAGCCGGGGGATGAACACTGAAGCTTTCTTT CASSRGMNTEAFF
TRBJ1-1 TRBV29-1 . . TGCAGCGCTGGTAACAGGGCGAACACTGAAGCTTTCTTT CSAGNRANTEAFF
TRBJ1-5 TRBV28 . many TGTGCCAGCAGTTTATTTTTGGGTGACAGTGGGAATCAGCCCCAGCATTTT CASSLFLGDSGNQPQHF
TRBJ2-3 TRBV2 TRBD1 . TGTGCCAGCAGTGAAGGACAGGGGGGCACAGATACGCAGTATTTT CASSEGQGGTDTQYF
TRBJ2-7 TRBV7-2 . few TGTGCCAGCAGCCCCATTAGCGGATATCAACGGTTC CASSPISGYQRF
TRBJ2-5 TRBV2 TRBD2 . TGTGCCAGCAACCAACTAGCGGGGGGCCAAGAGACCCAGTACTTC CASNQLAGGQETQYF
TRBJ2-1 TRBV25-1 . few TGTGCCAGCAGTGAATGGAACCCACCCAATGAGCAGTTCTTC CASSEWNPPNEQFF
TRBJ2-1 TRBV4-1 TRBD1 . TGCGCCAGTAGAAGACAGGGGGTTTCCGTCGAGCAGTTCTTC CASRRQGVSVEQFF
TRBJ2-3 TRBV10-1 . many TGCGCCAGCAGTGATCCATTCGCCAGGACAGATACGCAGTATTTT CASSDPFARTDTQYF
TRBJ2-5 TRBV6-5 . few TGTGCCAGCAGTCAGGGAATCGAGGAGACCCAGTACTTC CASSQGIEETQYF
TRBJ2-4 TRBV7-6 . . TGTGCCAGCAGCTTACATGGGGATAGCATTCAGTACTTC CASSLHGDSIQYF
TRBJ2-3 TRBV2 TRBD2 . TGTGCCAGCAGCGTTTTAGCGGGGGACACAGATACGCAGTATTTT CASSVLAGDTDTQYF
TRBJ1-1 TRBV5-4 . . TGTGCCAGCAGCTTGGCGGGTGGGAACACTGAAGCTTTCTTT CASSLAGGNTEAFF
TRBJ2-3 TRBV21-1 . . TGTGCCAGCAGCACCCGACGAACTCTCACAGATACGCAGTATTTT CASSTRRTLTDTQYF
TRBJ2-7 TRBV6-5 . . TGTGCCAGCAGTTATACCCGGGACGTATACGAGCAGTACTTC CASSYTRDVYEQYF
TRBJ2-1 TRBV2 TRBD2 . TGTGCCAGCAGGATACAGCGGGAGTCATTTGAGCAGTTCTTC CASRIQRESFEQFF
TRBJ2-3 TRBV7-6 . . TGTGCCAGCAGTTTAGAGACTAGACAGTCCGATACGCAGTATTTT CASSLETRQSDTQYF
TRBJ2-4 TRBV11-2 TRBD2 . TGTGCCAGCAGCTTAGAAAGCGGGAGCCGAAACATTCAGTACTTC CASSLESGSRNIQYF
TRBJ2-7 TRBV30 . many TGTGCCTGGAACCGGGACGGAGCCCGCTACGAGCAGTACTTC CAWNRDGARYEQYF
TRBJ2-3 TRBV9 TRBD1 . TGTGCCAGCAGCGTAGGAACCGGGACAGGGACAGATACGCAGTATTTT CASSVGTGTGTDTQYF
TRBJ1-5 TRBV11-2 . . TGTGCCAGCAGCCCCTCCGGGGAAGGGTATGGTCAGCCCCAGCATTTT CASSPSGEGYGQPQHF
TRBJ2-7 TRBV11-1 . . TGTGCCAGCAGTGAGGGGGCCTACGAGCAGTACTTC CASSEGAYEQYF
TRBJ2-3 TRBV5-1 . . TGCGCCAGCAGCAGAGCAGGGGGGGCCGCAGATACGCAGTATTTT CASSRAGGAADTQYF
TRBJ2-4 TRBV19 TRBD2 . TGTGCCAGTAGTACGCGACTAGCCATAGCCAAAAACATTCAGTACTTC CASSTRLAIAKNIQYF
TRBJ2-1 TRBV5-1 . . TGCGCCAGCAGCAAAGGGGAGGACAGGTTCGATGAGCAGTTCTTC CASSKGEDRFDEQFF
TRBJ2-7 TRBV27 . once TGTGCCAGCAGTTTATTGGCCCACTCTCTGTACGAGCAGTACTTC CASSLLAHSLYEQYF
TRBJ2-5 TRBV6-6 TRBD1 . TGTGCCAGCACCGGGACAGGCCAAGAGACCCAGTACTTC CASTGTGQETQYF
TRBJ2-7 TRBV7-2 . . TGTGCCAGCAGCTTAAATAGTCCCGGGACGGAGAAGCAGTACTTC CASSLNSPGTEKQYF
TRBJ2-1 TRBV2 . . TGTGCCAGCAGTGGTGTGGGAAGCTCCTACAATGAGCAGTTCTTC CASSGVGSSYNEQFF
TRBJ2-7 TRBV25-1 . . TGTGCCAGCAGTGCCGCCTCCTACGAGCAGTACTTC CASSAASYEQYF
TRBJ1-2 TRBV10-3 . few TGTGCCATCAGAATGACAGCTGTCTATGGCTACACCTTC CAIRMTAVYGYTF
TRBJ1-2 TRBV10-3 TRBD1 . TGTGCCATCAGCGGGACAGGGGAAGGCTACACCTTC CAISGTGEGYTF
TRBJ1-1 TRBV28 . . TGTGCCAGCAGTCTCTCCGTCCAGACTGAAGCTTTCTTT CASSLSVQTEAFF
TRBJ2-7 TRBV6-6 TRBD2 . TGTGCCAGCAGTAATAGCGGGAGTTTTCCCTACGAGCAGTACTTC CASSNSGSFPYEQYF
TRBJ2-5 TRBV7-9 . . TGTGCCAGCAGTCAGCCCCGAGGGGGAGGTGCAGAGACCCAGTACTTC CASSQPRGGGAETQYF
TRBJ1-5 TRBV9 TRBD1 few TGTGCCAGCAGCGTAGATGGTACAGGGGTTCGTCAGCCCCAGCATTTT CASSVDGTGVRQPQHF
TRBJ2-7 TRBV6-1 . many TGTGCCAGCAGTGCCGGACAGCTAGCCTACGAGCAGTACTTC CASSAGQLAYEQYF
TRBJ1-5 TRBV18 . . TGTGCCAGCTCCAAGACAGGCGACAGCAATCAGCCCCAGCATTTT CASSKTGDSNQPQHF
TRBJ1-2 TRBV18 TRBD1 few TGTGCCAGCTCCGCGTCGACAGGGAATAACTATGGCTACACCTTC CASSASTGNNYGYTF
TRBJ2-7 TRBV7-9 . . TGTGCCAGCAGCTTAGCTGGGACTTCCAGGCGGCAGTACTTC CASSLAGTSRRQYF
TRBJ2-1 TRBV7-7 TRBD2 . TGTGCTAGCAGCTTAGCAGGCGGGGGTGAGCAGTTCTTC CASSLAGGGEQFF
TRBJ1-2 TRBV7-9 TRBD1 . TGTGCCAGCAGCCGGGACAGTATCCACTATGGCTACACCTTC CASSRDSIHYGYTF
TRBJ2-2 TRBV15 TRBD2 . TGTGCCACCAGCAGAACCATGGCTAGCGGGAGGGATTTCACCGGGGAGCTGTTTTTT CATSRTMASGRDFTGELFF
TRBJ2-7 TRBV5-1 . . TGCGCCAGCAGCTTAGGGGCGCCCTACGAGCAGTACTTC CASSLGAPYEQYF
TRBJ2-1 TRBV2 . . TGTGCCAGCAGTGACCGAGGGAGAAAATTAAATGAGCAGTTCTTC CASSDRGRKLNEQFF
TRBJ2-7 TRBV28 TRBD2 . TGTGCCAGCAGTTTAGCGGGAGGCTCCTACGAGCAGTACTTC CASSLAGGSYEQYF
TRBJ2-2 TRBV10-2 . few TGCGCCAGCAGTGTCACGGCCGGGGAGCTGTTTTTT CASSVTAGELFF